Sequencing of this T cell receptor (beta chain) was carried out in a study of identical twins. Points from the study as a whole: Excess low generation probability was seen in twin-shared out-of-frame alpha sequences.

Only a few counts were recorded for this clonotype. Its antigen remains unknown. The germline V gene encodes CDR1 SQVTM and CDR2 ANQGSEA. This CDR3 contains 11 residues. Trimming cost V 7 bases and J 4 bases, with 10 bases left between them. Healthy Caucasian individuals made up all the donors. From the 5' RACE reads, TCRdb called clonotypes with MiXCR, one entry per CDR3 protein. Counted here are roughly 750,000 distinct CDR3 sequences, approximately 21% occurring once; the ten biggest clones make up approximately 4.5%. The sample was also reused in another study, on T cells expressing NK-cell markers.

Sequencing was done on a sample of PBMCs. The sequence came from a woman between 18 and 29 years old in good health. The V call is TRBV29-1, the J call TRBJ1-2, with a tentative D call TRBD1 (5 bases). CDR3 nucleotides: TGCAGCGGCAGGGTTAGCTATGGCTACACCTTC. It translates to CSGRVSYGYTF. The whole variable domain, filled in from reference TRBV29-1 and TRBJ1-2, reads SAVISQKPSRDICQRGTSLTIQCQVDSQVTMMFWYRQQPGQSLTLIATANQGSEATYESGFVIDKFPISRPNLTFSTLTVSNMSPEDSSIYLCSGRVSYGYTFGSGTRLTVV.